This passage covers 9 T cell receptor beta chains from one sample sequenced in a study of blood T cell repertoires in COVID-19. TCRdb keeps only in-frame clones here, not all; method: immunoSEQ multiplex PCR. The sample lists 190,000 or so clones; around nine tenths were seen once. Sequencing input: peripheral blood. These receptors came from a woman between 18 and 29 years old who had recovered from COVID-19.

J is TRBJ1-3 and V is TRBV14; unclear D gene. V dropped 5 bases and J dropped 8 bases, with 19 bases sitting between them. The CDR3 runs 15 residues. Germline V CDR1 and CDR2: SGHDN, FVKESK. Written as DNA, the CDR3 is TGTGCCAGCAGCGATCGGAGGAGGCGGGGAGACACCATATATTTT. It codes for CASSDRRRRGDTIYF. Filled out from reference TRBV14 and TRBJ1-3, the complete variable domain reads EAGVTQFPSHSVIEKGQTVTLRCDPISGHDNLYWYRRVMGKEIKFLLHFVKESKQDESGMPNNRFLAERTGGTYSTLKVQPAELEDSGVYFCASSDRRRRGDTIYFGEGSWLTVV.

The rearrangement links TRBV3-1 (or the pseudogene TRBV3-2) to TRBJ1-3; 11 nucleotides line up with TRBD1. CDR3 size: 17 residues. The germline V gene has CDR1 LGHDT and CDR2 YNNKEL (reference sequence). J was trimmed by 4 bases and V by 5 bases; bases with no gene match: 10. The CDR3 loop reads CASSSGTGGYPGNTIYF. CDR3 sequence (DNA): TGTGCCAGCAGCTCGGGGACAGGGGGTTACCCAGGAAACACCATATATTTT.

The genes are TRBV5-4 and TRBJ1-1, with TRBD1 matching over 10 bases. V shed 4 bases and J 11 bases; nucleotides not matched to a gene: 5. This CDR3 contains 12 residues. Germline V CDR1 and CDR2: SGHNT, YYREEE (reference sequence). In nucleotides, the CDR3 is TGTGCCAGCAGCCGCGACAGGGGGCCCGCTTTCTTT. It translates to CASSRDRGPAFF.

This clone was seen only once. The V call is TRBV3-1 (or the pseudogene TRBV3-2), the J call TRBJ1-2, with a possible D match to TRBD1 (6 bases). Germline assignment: CDR1 LGHDT and CDR2 YNNKEL (reference sequence). The V end was cut by 0 bases, the J end by 1 base, with 12 bases between. The CDR3 is 16 residues long. The CDR3 coding sequence is TGTGCCAGCAGCCAAGATTGGGGGCAGTTTAACTATGGCTACACCTTC. Translating it yields CASSQDWGQFNYGYTF.

The genes are TRBV24-1 and TRBJ2-3, with a possible D match to TRBD1 (6 bases). Germline loops: CDR1 KGHDR, CDR2 SFDVKD. There are 16 residues in the CDR3. Trimming took 1 base from V and 9 from J, leaving 19 bases between them. CDR3 sequence: CATSDFRTAGAGTQYF. The CDR3 coding sequence is TGTGCCACCAGTGATTTCAGGACCGCAGGGGCCGGGACGCAGTATTTT.

This clone occurred once. The V gene is TRBV2, the J gene TRBJ1-2; 8 positions agree with TRBD1. Germline V gene lookup returns CDR1 SNHLY and CDR2 FYNNEI. The length of the CDR3 is 14 residues. The J segment lost 9 bases and the V segment lost 5 bases, leaving 11 bases of the junction unmatched. Written as DNA, the CDR3 is TGTGCCAGCAGTCCGGACAGGGAGATTGGCAGCTACACCTTC. Amino acid sequence: CASSPDREIGSYTF.

Written as DNA, the CDR3 is TGTGCCAGCAGCTTAGAAAGGACTAGCGGCAACAATGAGCAGTTCTTC. It specifies CASSLERTSGNNEQFF. The gene calls are TRBV7-6 and TRBJ2-1, with 10 bases lining up with TRBD2. The CDR3 extends over 16 amino acids. Germline CDR1 and CDR2: SGHVS and FNYEAQ. Unmatched junction bases numbered 5, after V lost 1 base and J lost 5 bases. Full variable domain (remainder filled in from reference TRBV7-6 and TRBJ2-1): GAGVSQSPRYKVTKRGQDVALRCDPISGHVSLYWYRQALGQGPEFLTYFNYEAQQDKSGLPNDRFSAERPEGSISTLTIQRTEQRDSAMYRCASSLERTSGNNEQFFGPGTRLTVL.

J is TRBJ1-1 and V is TRBV11-3; possible D gene TRBD1, 6 bases. The CDR3 contains 15 residues. CDR1 SGHNT and CDR2 YENEEA come from the germline V gene. The V and J ends lost 6 bases and 2 bases respectively, with 16 bases between them. The CDR3 DNA reads as TGTGCCAGCAGGAAAGGGGCTGGGGGCAACACTGAAGCTTTCTTT. Amino acids: CASRKGAGGNTEAFF.

This clone was detected many times. The V gene is TRBV7-9, the J gene TRBJ1-3, with D tentatively TRBD1 (5 bases). Germline V CDR1 and CDR2: SEHNR, FQNEAQ (reference sequence). With 1 base removed from V and 4 bases from J, the gap between germline ends came to 8 bases. The CDR3 contains 14 residues. The CDR3 loop reads CASSLGQPGNTIYF. CDR3 bases: TGTGCCAGCAGCTTAGGACAGCCGGGAAACACCATATATTTT.